These 10 T cell receptor beta chains were sequenced from one sample in a study of blood T cell repertoires in COVID-19. The protocol was immunoSEQ multiplex PCR, while the TCRdb copy is restricted to in-frame clones and leaves out a portion. The sample yields around 190,000 clones, roughly 77% seen once. Specimen: peripheral blood. These receptor sequences come from a woman aged 40 to 50 with COVID-19, enrolled during active disease.

This clone appeared a single time. J is TRBJ2-3 and V is TRBV23-1, with 7 bases that match TRBD1. TRBV23-1 is reported as an ORF; its role is uncertain. Losses at the gene ends were 6 bases for V and 3 bases for J; bases not matched to a gene: 15. CDR3 length: 17 residues. The CDR3 region is CASRRYHPGTVTDTQYF. The DNA of the CDR3 is TGCGCCAGCAGGCGATACCACCCCGGGACAGTTACAGATACGCAGTATTTT.

CDR3 sequence (DNA): TGTGCCTGGAGTGTGGGGGGTAATGAAAAACTGTTTTTT. This encodes CAWSVGGNEKLFF. This chain uses TRBV30 with TRBJ1-4; tentative D call: TRBD1 (5 bases). The V and J ends lost 0 bases and 4 bases respectively, with 6 bases between them. From germline, CDR1 is GTSNPN and CDR2 SVGIG (reference sequence). There are 13 residues in the CDR3.

The chain has TRBV30 and TRBJ2-7, with 8 bases matching TRBD2. The CDR3 is made up of 13 amino acids. Germline CDR1 is GTSNPN and CDR2 is SVGIG (reference sequence). J gave up 6 bases and V 3 bases, and 7 bases lay outside the gene matches. The CDR3 loop is CAWSPGLEREQYF. CDR3 DNA: TGTGCCTGGAGCCCGGGACTAGAACGCGAGCAGTACTTC.

V is TRBV7-9 and J is TRBJ2-3, with a tentative D call TRBD1 (5 bases). With 5 bases removed from V and 2 bases from J, the gap between germline ends came to 14 bases. The CDR3 is 15 amino acids. In germline, CDR1 is SEHNR, CDR2 FQNEAQ (reference sequence). The CDR3 region is CASSPFTGHTDTQYF. Written as DNA, the CDR3 is TGTGCCAGCAGCCCATTTACAGGTCACACAGATACGCAGTATTTT.

This clone showed up just a few times. V gene TRBV7-6 combines with J gene TRBJ2-7, with D possibly TRBD1 on 7 matching bases. Germline V CDR1 and CDR2: SGHVS, FNYEAQ. Trimming left V 5 bases short and J 4 bases short, with 15 bases between. The CDR3 length is 14 residues. CDR3 in DNA: TGTGCCAGCAGCGGAGGGGGCCGGGAGTACGAGCAGTACTTC. Protein: CASSGGGREYEQYF.

CDR3 protein: CSVEMTGSPGGYTF. The CDR3 DNA follows: TGCAGCGTTGAAATGACAGGTTCTCCGGGTGGCTACACCTTC. V is TRBV29-1 and J is TRBJ1-2; a weak D match, TRBD1 (6 bases). V lost 2 bases and J lost 7, with 17 bases in between. CDR1 is SQVTM, CDR2 ANQGSEA, per germline. The CDR3 extends over 14 amino acids.

The rearrangement links TRBV6-6 to TRBJ1-1; 8 bases line up with TRBD1. CDR1 MNHNY and CDR2 SVGAGI come from the germline V gene (reference sequence). The ends lost 2 bases at V and 4 bases at J; junction bases unmatched: 3. The CDR3 runs to 14 residues. CDR3 region: CASSYGQGVTEAFF. DNA for the CDR3: TGTGCCAGCAGTTACGGACAGGGAGTCACTGAAGCTTTCTTT.

This chain uses TRBV6-2 or TRBV6-3 with TRBJ1-1; D remains unclear. This CDR3 contains 15 residues. V was clipped by 3 bases and J by 6 bases, with 17 bases between them. CDR1 is MNHEY and CDR2 is SVGEGT in the germline V gene. CDR3 region: CASSYPGSRSAEAFF. CDR3 nucleotides: TGTGCCAGCAGTTATCCGGGGTCCAGGTCGGCTGAAGCTTTCTTT.

The chain couples TRBV4-1 to TRBJ2-7; 11 nucleotides agree with TRBD2. CDR3 length: 15 residues. The germline CDR1 and CDR2 sequences are MGHRA and YSYEKL. The J segment lost 4 bases and the V segment lost 5 bases, leaving 7 bases of the junction unmatched. DNA for the CDR3: TGCGCCAGCAGCAACCCGGGACTAGCGGCTTACGAGCAGTACTTC. As protein: CASSNPGLAAYEQYF.

The rearrangement joins TRBV4-1 to TRBJ2-7; 7 bases agree with TRBD2. CDR3 length: 14 residues. Losses at the gene ends were 1 base for V and 2 bases for J; bases not matched to a gene: 2. Germline V gives CDR1 MGHRA, CDR2 YSYEKL. CDR3: CASSQVGGAYEQYF. The CDR3 DNA follows: TGCGCCAGCAGCCAAGTGGGAGGGGCCTACGAGCAGTACTTC.